The entry that follows covers one T cell receptor beta chain sequence. The target antigen is unknown. TCRdb fed the reads into MiXCR, producing one record per CDR3 protein. The table records about half a million distinct CDR3 sequences, roughly a third of them present only once. These data belong to a study of T cell repertoires in cytomegalovirus infection. Study details: Peptides in the study included HLA-C-restricted and HLA-B-restricted CMV epitopes. Shared public TCR beta signatures pointed to both CMV infection and a matching HLA type.

Study observations and caveats: CMV carriers having the relevant HLA were flagged by cumulative public TCR beta family frequency. CMV-specific HLA-C-restricted TCR beta clonotypes dominated the ex vivo response.

CDR3 length: 15 amino acids. CDR1 is LNHDA and CDR2 is SQIVND in the germline V gene (reference sequence). V lost 6 bases and J lost 2, with 14 bases in between. The chain joins TRBV19 to TRBJ1-5; D unresolved. This clonotype was obtained from a human donor in good health (CMV status not recorded). Some clones in this sample may be carry-over from other donors' samples. This sample comprised cultured PBMCs, obtained from culture after CMV antigen stimulation. CDR3 in DNA: TGTGCCAGTAGCGAGACTCGGGCAGGCAATCAGCCCCAGCATTTT. Translation: CASSETRAGNQPQHF.